The 9 T cell receptor beta chains below all came from one sample that was sequenced in a study of tumor and adjacent non-tumor tissue in lung cancer. TCRbeta libraries were built with three rounds of nested PCR, modified from ARM-PCR. TCRdb passed the multiplex PCR reads through MiXCR, listing each CDR3 protein once. The sample carries some 74,000 distinct CDR3 sequences, over 55% recorded once. This sample's RNA came from whole unsorted tissue. Sequenced sample: lung tumor tissue. All receptors derive from a woman aged 40 to 50 with non-small cell lung cancer.

V gene TRBV6-6 combines with J gene TRBJ2-2, with a weak D call TRBD2 (6 bases). The CDR3 runs to 15 residues. Germline values: CDR1 MNHNY, CDR2 SVGAGI (reference sequence). V lost 7 bases and J 6 bases, leaving 18 bases between the germline ends. The DNA for the CDR3 is TGTGCCAGCAATTCTTTGGTGGGGGGACCCGGGGAGCTGTTTTTT. This encodes CASNSLVGGPGELFF.

Turning to this clonotype: Because it lacks the conserved phenylalanine or tryptophan at the end, this CDR3 is likely a read error. Because the CDR3's place on the DNA is in doubt, the DNA is left out and the CDR3 is given as listed by TCRdb. The V gene is TRBV6-5, the J gene TRBJ2-6; the table names TRBD1, a call not compared with the DNA. Counting both end residues, the CDR3 totals 15 amino acids. Per germline, CDR1 MNHEY and CDR2 SVGAGI. CDR3 protein: CASKREGAGVNVLTI.

A remark on this clonotype: An end of the junction does not agree with germline; a read error may underlie this. The CDR3 reads CGSSLVHGVDTQYF. CDR3 bases: TGTGGCAGCAGCTTGGTACATGGGGTCGATACGCAGTATTTT. This chain links TRBV5-4 with TRBJ2-3; D unclear. The CDR3 consists of 14 residues. Germline CDR1 is SGHNT and CDR2 is YYREEE (reference sequence).

The chain combines TRBV12-3 or TRBV12-4 with TRBJ1-2; D unclear. The CDR3 is 12 amino acids. This CDR3 reads CARRKYQDGYTF. The CDR3 DNA reads TGTGCTCGCAGGAAGTACCAGGATGGCTACACCTTC.

As regards this clonotype: The junction shows a germline mismatch at one end, possibly a read error. The chain is built from TRBV5-5 and TRBJ2-6; no reliable D call. This CDR3 is 16 amino acids long. Per germline, CDR1 SGHKS and CDR2 YYEKEE (reference sequence). The CDR3, as DNA: TGTGCTAGCAGCTTGGGTCACGAATTTGGGGCCAACGTCCTGACTTTC. Its translation: CASSLGHEFGANVLTF.

About this clonotype: The junction departs from germline at one end; a sequencing error may be responsible. The rearrangement links TRBV30 to TRBJ1-5; possible D gene TRBD1, 5 bases. This CDR3 region has 14 residues. From germline, CDR1 is GTSNPN and CDR2 SVGIG (reference sequence). The CDR3 sequence: CAWRGEASNHPQHF. The DNA for the CDR3 is TGTGCCTGGAGGGGGGAAGCTAGTAATCATCCCCAGCATTTT.

The chain links TRBV28 to TRBJ2-2, with no clear D. CDR3 length equals 12 residues. The V gene's germline CDR1 is MDHEN and CDR2 SYDVKM. The CDR3 sequence: CTICGPTGELFF. In nucleotides, the CDR3 is TGTACCATATGTGGTCCAACCGGGGAGCTGTTTTTT.

The J gene is TRBJ1-6, the V gene TRBV11-2; no clear D gene. There are 15 residues in the CDR3. Per germline, CDR1 SGHAT and CDR2 FQNNGV. CDR3 residues: CAISLASGNNTLLHF. The CDR3 DNA sequence: TGTGCTATCAGCTTAGCCTCGGGGAATAATACACTCCTCCACTTT.

Of note for this clonotype: This may stem from a read error, because a much larger clone lies one nucleotide away. The V gene is TRBV20-1, the J gene TRBJ2-3; TRBD2 is a possible D gene (6 bases). This CDR3 contains 15 residues. Per germline, CDR1 DFQATT and CDR2 SNEGSKA (reference sequence). V shed 1 base and J shed 0 bases, with 11 bases lying between them. The CDR3 coding sequence is TGCAGTGCTAGAGTCGCGGGAAGTAGCACAGATACGCAGTATTTT. It translates to CSARVAGSSTDTQYF.